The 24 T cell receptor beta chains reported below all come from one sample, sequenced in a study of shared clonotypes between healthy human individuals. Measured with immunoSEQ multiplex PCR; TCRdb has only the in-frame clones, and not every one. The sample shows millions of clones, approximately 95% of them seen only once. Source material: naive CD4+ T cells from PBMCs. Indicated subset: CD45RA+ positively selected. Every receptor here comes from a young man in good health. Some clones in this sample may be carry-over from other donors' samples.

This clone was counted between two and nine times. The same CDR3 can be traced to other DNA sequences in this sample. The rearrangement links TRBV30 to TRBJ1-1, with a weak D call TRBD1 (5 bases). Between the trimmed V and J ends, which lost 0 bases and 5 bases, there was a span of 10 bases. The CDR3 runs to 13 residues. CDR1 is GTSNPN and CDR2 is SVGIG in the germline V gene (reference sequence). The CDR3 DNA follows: TGTGCCTGGAGTGTCACCAGGGATACTGAAGCTTTCTTT. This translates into CAWSVTRDTEAFF.

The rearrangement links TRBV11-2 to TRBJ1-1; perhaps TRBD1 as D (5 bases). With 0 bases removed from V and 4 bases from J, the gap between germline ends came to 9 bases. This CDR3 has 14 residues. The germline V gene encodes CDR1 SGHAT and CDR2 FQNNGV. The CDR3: CASSLDGGVTEAFF. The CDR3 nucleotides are TGTGCCAGCAGCTTAGATGGGGGGGTCACTGAAGCTTTCTTT. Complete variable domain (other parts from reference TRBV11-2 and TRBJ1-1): EAGVAQSPRYKIIEKRQSVAFWCNPISGHATLYWYQQILGQGPKLLIQFQNNGVVDDSQLPKDRFSAERLKGVDSTLKIQPAKLEDSAVYLCASSLDGGVTEAFFGQGTRLTVV.

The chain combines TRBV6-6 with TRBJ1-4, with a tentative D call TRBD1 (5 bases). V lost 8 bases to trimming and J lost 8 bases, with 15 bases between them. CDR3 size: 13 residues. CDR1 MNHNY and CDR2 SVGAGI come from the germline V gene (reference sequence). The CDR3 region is CASYMDIREKLFF. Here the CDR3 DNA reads TGTGCCAGCTATATGGACATTCGGGAAAAACTGTTTTTT.

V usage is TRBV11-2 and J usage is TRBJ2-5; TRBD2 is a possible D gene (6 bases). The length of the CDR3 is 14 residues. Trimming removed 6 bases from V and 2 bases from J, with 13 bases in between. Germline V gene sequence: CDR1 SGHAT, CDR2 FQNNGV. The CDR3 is CASSSWGDQETQYF. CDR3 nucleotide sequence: TGTGCCAGCAGTTCCTGGGGGGATCAAGAGACCCAGTACTTC.

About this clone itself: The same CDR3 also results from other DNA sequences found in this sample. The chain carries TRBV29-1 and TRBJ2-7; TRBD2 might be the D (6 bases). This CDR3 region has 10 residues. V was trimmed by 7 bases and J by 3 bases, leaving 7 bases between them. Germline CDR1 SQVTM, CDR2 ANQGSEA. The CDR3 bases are TGCAGCGCCGGGAGCTACGAGCAGTACTTC. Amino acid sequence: CSAGSYEQYF.

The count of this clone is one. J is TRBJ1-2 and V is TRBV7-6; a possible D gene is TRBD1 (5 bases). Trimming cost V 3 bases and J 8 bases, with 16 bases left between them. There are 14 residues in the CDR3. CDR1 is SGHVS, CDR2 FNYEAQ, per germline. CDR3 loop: CASSLFGTQGGYTF. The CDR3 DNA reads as TGTGCCAGCAGCTTGTTTGGAACGCAGGGAGGCTACACCTTC.

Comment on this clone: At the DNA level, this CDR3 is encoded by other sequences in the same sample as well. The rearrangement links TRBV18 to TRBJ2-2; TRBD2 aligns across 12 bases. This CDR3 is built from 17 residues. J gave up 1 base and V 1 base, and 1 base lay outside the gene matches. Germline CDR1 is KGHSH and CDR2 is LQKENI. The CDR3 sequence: CASSPQTSGRNTGELFF. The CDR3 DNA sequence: TGTGCCAGCTCACCACAGACTAGCGGGAGGAACACCGGGGAGCTGTTTTTT.

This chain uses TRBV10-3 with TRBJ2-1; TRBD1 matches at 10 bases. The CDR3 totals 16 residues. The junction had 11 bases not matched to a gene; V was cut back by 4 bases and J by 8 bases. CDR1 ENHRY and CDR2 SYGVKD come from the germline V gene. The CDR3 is CAISARQGALHYEQFF. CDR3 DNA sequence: TGTGCCATCAGTGCCCGACAGGGGGCGCTTCATTATGAGCAGTTCTTC.

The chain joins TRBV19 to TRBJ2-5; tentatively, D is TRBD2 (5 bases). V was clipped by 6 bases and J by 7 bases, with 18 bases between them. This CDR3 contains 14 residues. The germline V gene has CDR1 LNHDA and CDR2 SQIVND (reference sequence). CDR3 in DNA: TGTGCCAGTAGCCCGGCTCGGGGTATAGGGACCCAGTACTTC. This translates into CASSPARGIGTQYF.

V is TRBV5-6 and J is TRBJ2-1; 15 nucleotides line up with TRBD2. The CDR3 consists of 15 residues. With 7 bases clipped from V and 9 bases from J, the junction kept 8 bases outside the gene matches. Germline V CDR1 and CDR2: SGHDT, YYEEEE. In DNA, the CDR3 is TGTGCCAGCCGATCCGGACTAGCGGGAGGGCGTGAGCAGTTCTTC. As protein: CASRSGLAGGREQFF. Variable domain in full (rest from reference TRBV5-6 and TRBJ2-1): DAGVTQSPTHLIKTRGQQVTLRCSPKSGHDTVSWYQQALGQGPQFIFQYYEEEERQRGNFPDRFSGHQFPNYSSELNVNALLLGDSALYLCASRSGLAGGREQFFGPGTRLTVL.

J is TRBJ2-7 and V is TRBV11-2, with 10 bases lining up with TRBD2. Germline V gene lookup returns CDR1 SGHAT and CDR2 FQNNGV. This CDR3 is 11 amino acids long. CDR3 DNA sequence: TGTGGTAGCGGGAGGACCTACGAGCAGTACTTC. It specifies CGSGRTYEQYF. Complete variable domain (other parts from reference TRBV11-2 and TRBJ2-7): EAGVAQSPRYKIIEKRQSVAFWCNPISGHATLYWYQQILGQGPKLLIQFQNNGVVDDSQLPKDRFSAERLKGVDSTLKIQPAKLEDSAVYLCGSGRTYEQYFGPGTRLTVT.

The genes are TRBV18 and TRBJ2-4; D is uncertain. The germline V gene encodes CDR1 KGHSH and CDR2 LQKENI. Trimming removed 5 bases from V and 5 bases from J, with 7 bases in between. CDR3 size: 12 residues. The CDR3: CASSGSENIQYF. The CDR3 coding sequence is TGTGCCAGCTCAGGCAGCGAAAACATTCAGTACTTC.

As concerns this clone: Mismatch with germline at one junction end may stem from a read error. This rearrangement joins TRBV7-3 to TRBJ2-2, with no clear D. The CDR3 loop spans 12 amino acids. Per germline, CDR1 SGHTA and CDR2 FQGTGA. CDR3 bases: TGTGCCAGCCGCTTTGCGGCCGGGGAGCTGTTTTTT. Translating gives CASRFAAGELFF.

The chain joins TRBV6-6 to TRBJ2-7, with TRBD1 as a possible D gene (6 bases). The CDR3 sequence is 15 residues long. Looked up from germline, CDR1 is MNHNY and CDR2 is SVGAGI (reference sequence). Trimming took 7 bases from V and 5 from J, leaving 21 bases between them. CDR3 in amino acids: CASNPSGQGRHEQYF. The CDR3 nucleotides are TGTGCCAGCAACCCTTCGGGACAAGGGCGCCACGAGCAGTACTTC.

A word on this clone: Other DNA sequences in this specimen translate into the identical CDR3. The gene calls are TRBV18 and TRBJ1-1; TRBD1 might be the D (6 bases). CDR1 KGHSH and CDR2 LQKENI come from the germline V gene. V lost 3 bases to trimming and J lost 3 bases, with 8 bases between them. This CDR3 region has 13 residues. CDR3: CASSPDRYTEAFF. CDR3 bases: TGTGCCAGCTCACCCGACAGGTACACTGAAGCTTTCTTT.

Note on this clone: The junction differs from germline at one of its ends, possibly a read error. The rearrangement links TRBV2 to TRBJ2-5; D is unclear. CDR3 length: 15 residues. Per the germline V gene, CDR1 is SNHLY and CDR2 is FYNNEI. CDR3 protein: CASSSSSGREETQYF. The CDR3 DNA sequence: TGTGCCAGCAGTTCCTCCTCGGGCAGAGAAGAAACCCAGTACTTC. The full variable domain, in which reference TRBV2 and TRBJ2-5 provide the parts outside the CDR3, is EPEVTQTPSHQVTQMGQEVILRCVPISNHLYFYWYRQILGQKVEFLVSFYNNEISEKSEIFDDQFSVERPDGSNFTLKIRSTKLEDSAMYFCASSSSSGREETQYFGPGTRLLVL.

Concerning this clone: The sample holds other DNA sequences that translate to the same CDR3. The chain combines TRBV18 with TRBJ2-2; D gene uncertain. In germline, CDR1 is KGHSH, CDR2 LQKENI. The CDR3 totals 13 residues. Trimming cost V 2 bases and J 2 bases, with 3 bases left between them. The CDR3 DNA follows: TGTGCCAGCTCACCATCCAACACCGGGGAGCTGTTTTTT. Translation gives CASSPSNTGELFF.

CDR3 loop: CASSTAGAVNTGELFF. DNA of the CDR3: TGTGCCAGCAGTACGGCGGGGGCGGTTAACACCGGGGAGCTGTTTTTT. V gene TRBV28 combines with J gene TRBJ2-2, with D tentatively TRBD2 (7 bases). The CDR3 is made up of 16 amino acids. The germline CDR1 and CDR2 sequences are MDHEN and SYDVKM. V dropped 5 bases and J dropped 2 bases, with 15 bases sitting between them.

The CDR3 spells CASSRANEVETQYF. The CDR3 nucleotides read TGTGCCAGCAGCCGGGCGAACGAGGTAGAGACCCAGTACTTC. The chain links TRBV7-2 to TRBJ2-5; D is undetermined. This CDR3 comprises 14 residues. The V gene lost 5 bases and the J gene lost 4 bases, with 14 bases spanning the gap. Germline V gene lookup returns CDR1 SGHTA and CDR2 FQGNSA. Drawing the rest from reference TRBV7-2 and TRBJ2-5, the complete variable domain is GAGVSQSPSNKVTEKGKDVELRCDPISGHTALYWYRQSLGQGLEFLIYFQGNSAPDKSGLPSDRFSAERTGGSVSTLTIQRTQQEDSAVYLCASSRANEVETQYFGPGTRLLVL.

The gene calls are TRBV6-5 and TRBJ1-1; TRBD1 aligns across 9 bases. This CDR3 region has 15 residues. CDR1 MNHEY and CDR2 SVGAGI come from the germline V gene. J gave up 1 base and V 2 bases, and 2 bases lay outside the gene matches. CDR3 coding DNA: TGTGCCAGCAGTTACGGGGGACAGGGGAACACTGAAGCTTTCTTT. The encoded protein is CASSYGGQGNTEAFF.

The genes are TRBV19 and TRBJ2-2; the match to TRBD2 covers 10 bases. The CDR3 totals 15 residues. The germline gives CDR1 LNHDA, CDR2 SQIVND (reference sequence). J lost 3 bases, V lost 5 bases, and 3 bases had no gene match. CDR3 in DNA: TGTGCCAGTAGTCCGAGCGGGAGGGACACCGGGGAGCTGTTTTTT. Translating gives CASSPSGRDTGELFF.

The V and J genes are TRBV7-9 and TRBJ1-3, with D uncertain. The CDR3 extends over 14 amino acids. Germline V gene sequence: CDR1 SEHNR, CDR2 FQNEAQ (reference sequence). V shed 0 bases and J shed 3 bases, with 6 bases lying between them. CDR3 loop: CASSLAVGGNTIYF. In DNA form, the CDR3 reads TGTGCCAGCAGCTTAGCTGTGGGTGGAAACACCATATATTTT.

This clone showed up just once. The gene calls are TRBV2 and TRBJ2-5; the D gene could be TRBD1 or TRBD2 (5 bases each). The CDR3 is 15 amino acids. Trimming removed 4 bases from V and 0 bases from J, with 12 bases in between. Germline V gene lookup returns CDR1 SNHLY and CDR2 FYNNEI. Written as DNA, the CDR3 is TGTGCCAGCAGTGTAGGCAGGGAGTACCAAGAGACCCAGTACTTC. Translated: CASSVGREYQETQYF. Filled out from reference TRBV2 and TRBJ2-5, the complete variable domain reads EPEVTQTPSHQVTQMGQEVILRCVPISNHLYFYWYRQILGQKVEFLVSFYNNEISEKSEIFDDQFSVERPDGSNFTLKIRSTKLEDSAMYFCASSVGREYQETQYFGPGTRLLVL.

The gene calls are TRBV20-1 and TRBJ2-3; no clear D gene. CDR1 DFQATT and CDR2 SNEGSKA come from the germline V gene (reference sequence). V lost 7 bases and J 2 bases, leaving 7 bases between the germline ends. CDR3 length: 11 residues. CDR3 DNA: TGCAGTGTTTTAGTCACAGATACGCAGTATTTT. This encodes CSVLVTDTQYF.